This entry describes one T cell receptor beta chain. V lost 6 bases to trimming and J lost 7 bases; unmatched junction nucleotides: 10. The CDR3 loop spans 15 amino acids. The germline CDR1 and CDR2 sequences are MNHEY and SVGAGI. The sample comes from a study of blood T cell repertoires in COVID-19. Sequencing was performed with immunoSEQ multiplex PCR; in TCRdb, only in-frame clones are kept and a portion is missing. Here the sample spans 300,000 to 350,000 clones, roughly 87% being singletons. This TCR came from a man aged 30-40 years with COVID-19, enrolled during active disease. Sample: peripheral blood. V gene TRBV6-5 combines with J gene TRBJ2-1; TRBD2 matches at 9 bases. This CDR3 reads CASRGRLAGTNEQFF. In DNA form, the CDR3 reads TGTGCCAGCAGGGGGAGGCTAGCGGGAACGAATGAGCAGTTCTTC.